Described below is a single T cell receptor beta chain sequence and its context. Its antigen is not known. This sample is part of a study of blood T cells in healthy people across ages. Study-wide results and limits: Aged donors had fewer naive CD4+ cells and lower diversity than long-lived donors. TCR beta diversity was tightly associated with the proportion of naive T cells.

V was pared by 3 bases and J by 5 bases, with 17 bases between. The V gene's germline CDR1 is SGHRS and CDR2 YFSETQ. CDR3 length: 15 amino acids. A sample-barcoded 5' primer and a J-beta primer mix were used in a second PCR of roughly 6 to 11 cycles. Every sample gave at least 3 million paired-end reads containing CDR3. Using its own MiXCR run on the 5' RACE reads, TCRdb lists one record per CDR3 protein. Of around 1,500,000 distinct CDR3 sequences detected, about 28% appear once; the ten largest clones hold more than 6%. The receptor's source is a woman aged 25 to 39 in good health. The rearrangement links TRBV5-1 to TRBJ1-1; D is possibly TRBD1 (6 bases). The sample was blood. The CDR3 loop reads CASSSGGLGITEAFF. In nucleotides, the CDR3 is TGCGCCAGCAGCTCGGGGGGCCTTGGGATTACTGAAGCTTTCTTT.